This T cell receptor (beta chain) was profiled in a study of CD8+ T cells in alopecia areata. Germline V gene data show CDR1 as SGHNT and CDR2 as YYREEE (reference sequence). The CDR3 has 15 residues. V lost 2 bases, J lost 3 bases, and 14 bases lay in between. Whole-study findings and limits: Sharing of TCR sequences between patients (possibly for HLA-related reasons) was less clear than in mice. A large proportion of expanded lesional clones were detected persisting in scalp and blood during tofacitinib. Scalp samples also yield sequences from resident alphabeta T cells of normal skin.

Extracted from the samples, RNA was reverse transcribed into cDNA to serve as the sequencing template. Libraries were prepared by immunoSEQ multiplex PCR; TCRdb keeps only in-frame clonotypes and omits some of them. The data contain around 160,000 clones, roughly 60% of them seen just once; the ten biggest clones take up approximately 15%. To note about this clone: Its antigen is not known.

Treatment: oral pan-JAK inhibitor, 5-10 mg twice daily. Lesional scalp punch biopsies and peripheral blood came from alopecia areata patients. The clonotype was recovered from a human donor with alopecia areata. The specimen was CD4+ T cells sorted from blood, collected at week 24, from a patient treated with tofacitinib. V and J are TRBV5-4 and TRBJ1-2; D may be TRBD1 (5 bases). The CDR3 DNA sequence: TGTGCCAGCAGCTTAGGACAAAGGACGGACTATGGCTACACCTTC. This codes for CASSLGQRTDYGYTF.